The 17 T cell receptor beta chains below come from one sample, sequenced in a study of T cell clonality in common variable immunodeficiency. TCRdb's table, derived via immunoSEQ multiplex PCR, lists solely in-frame clones and lacks some. The sample includes tens of thousands of clones, none of them occurring once. Sequenced: peripheral blood mononuclear cells. The receptors derive from a person between 18 and 75 years old in good health.

This clone was counted at least ten times. The read ends 3 residues shy of where the CDR3 ends; the end is completed using the germline J gene. The rearrangement joins TRBV20-1 to TRBJ2-1; TRBD2 agrees at 12 bases. Unmatched junction bases numbered 7, after V lost 1 base and J lost 6 bases. CDR3 length: 16 amino acids. The germline V gene encodes CDR1 DFQATT and CDR2 SNEGSKA (reference sequence). The CDR3 is CSARAPSGRVSNEQFF. CDR3 DNA, as far as it was read: TGCAGTGCTAGAGCCCCTAGCGGGAGGGTCTCCAATGAG.

This clone appeared many times. The read falls 3 residues short of the CDR3 end, and the missing part is taken from the germline J gene. J is TRBJ2-4 and V is TRBV7-2; 8 bases align to TRBD2. Germline CDR1 is SGHTA and CDR2 is FQGNSA. This CDR3 is built from 15 residues. V was pared by 4 bases and J by 7 bases, with 9 bases of the junction left unmatched. CDR3 DNA, as far as it was read: TGTGCCAGCAGCTCTCGGGGGGGCGGTGCGAACATT. Translated: CASSSRGGGANI. The whole CDR3 sequence reads CASSSRGGGANIQYF.

This clone was found many times. The read finishes 3 residues shy of the CDR3 end, and the germline J gene is used to complete it. The rearrangement links TRBV5-1 to TRBJ1-2, with D perhaps matching TRBD1 (6 bases). Germline V CDR1 and CDR2: SGHRS, YFSETQ. Trimming removed 3 bases from V and 7 bases from J, with 10 bases in between. The CDR3 is made up of 12 amino acids. CDR3 protein: CASSSRGGGYTF. The covered CDR3 bases are TGCGCCAGCAGCTCCAGGGGCGGTGGC.

This clone was seen repeatedly, ten times or more. The read falls 3 residues short of the CDR3 end, and the missing part is taken from the germline J gene. This chain connects TRBV5-1 to TRBJ2-2; perhaps TRBD2 as D (5 bases). V was trimmed by 1 base and J by 2 bases, leaving 9 bases between them. Germline V gene data show CDR1 as SGHRS and CDR2 as YFSETQ. The CDR3 sequence is 15 residues long. CDR3 sequence reads: CASSLSSGNTGELFF. Incomplete CDR3 DNA: TGCGCCAGCAGCTTGTCCAGCGGAAACACCGGGGAG.

This clone was seen ten or more times. The sequence runs out 3 residues before the end of the CDR3; the remainder is reconstructed from the germline J gene. The chain is built from TRBV20-1 and TRBJ2-2; 9 bases agree with TRBD2. Germline V gives CDR1 DFQATT, CDR2 SNEGSKA (reference sequence). CDR3 length: 17 residues. V was clipped by 0 bases and J by 4 bases; unmatched bases: 9. The CDR3 reads CSARDRAGGPTTGELFF. The CDR3 bases that were read are TGCAGTGCTAGAGATCGAGCGGGGGGTCCCACCACCGGGGAG.

At least ten counts were recorded for this clone. The read ends 3 residues early relative to the CDR3; the germline J gene fills the gap. This chain links TRBV6-2 or TRBV6-3 with TRBJ2-7, with D possibly matching TRBD2 (5 bases). This CDR3 has 13 residues. The V gene lost 8 bases and the J gene lost 0 bases, with 11 bases spanning the gap. Germline-derived CDR1 and CDR2 are MNHEY and SVGEGT. The sequenced CDR3 bases are TGTGCCAGCGGGCTAGCCTTCTCCTACGAG. Translated: CASGLAFSYE. The CDR3 as a whole reads CASGLAFSYEQYF.

A word on this clone: The read finishes 3 residues shy of the CDR3 end, and the germline J gene is used to complete it. The chain uses TRBV10-3 and TRBJ2-7; D might be TRBD2 (5 bases). Germline CDR1 is ENHRY and CDR2 is SYGVKD. The length of the CDR3 is 14 residues. V was shortened by 0 bases and J by 6 bases, with 12 bases between the two germline ends. CDR3 amino acids: CAISESTGIGEQYF. Partial CDR3 DNA: TGTGCCATCAGTGAGTCCACGGGGATAGGCGAG.

Ten or more counts support this clone. The read terminates 3 residues ahead of where the CDR3 ends, so the germline J gene completes it. This rearrangement joins TRBV6-1 to TRBJ1-1; a weak D match, TRBD1 (6 bases). V was cut by 2 bases and J by 0 bases, with 10 bases left in between. CDR1 and CDR2 (germline): MNHNS, SASEGT. The CDR3 is 15 residues long. The CDR3 is CASSEQGTLNTEAFF. The CDR3 DNA, read in part, is TGTGCCAGCAGTGAACAGGGGACGTTGAACACTGAA.

As concerns this clone: The sequence runs out 3 residues before the end of the CDR3; the remainder is reconstructed from the germline J gene. The chain is built from TRBV11-3 and TRBJ2-1, with D perhaps matching TRBD1 (5 bases). Germline CDR1 and CDR2: SGHNT and YENEEA. This CDR3 spans 14 amino acids. Deletions cut 5 bases from V and 3 bases from J, with 11 bases between. Here the CDR3 reads CASSQGTNYNEQFF. Incomplete CDR3 DNA: TGTGCCAGCAGCCAGGGCACGAACTACAATGAG.

This clone was detected many times. Coverage ceases 3 residues before the CDR3 finishes, and the germline J gene fills in the end. The chain recombines TRBV19 with TRBJ2-2, with 15 nucleotides matching TRBD2. The germline V gene has CDR1 LNHDA and CDR2 SQIVND (reference sequence). The CDR3 length is 18 residues. V was pared by 6 bases and J by 6 bases, with 11 bases of the junction left unmatched. The CDR3 bases that were read are TGTGCCAGTAGCAGTGGGACAGGGACTAGCGGGAGGCCCGGGGAG. This gives the protein CASSSGTGTSGRPGE. The full CDR3 protein is CASSSGTGTSGRPGELFF.

This clone was counted at least ten times. Read coverage stops 3 residues before the CDR3 terminus; the germline J gene supplies the remainder. The chain couples TRBV13 to TRBJ2-7; TRBD1 aligns across 8 bases. The CDR3 is made up of 15 amino acids. V shed 5 bases and J 0 bases; nucleotides not matched to a gene: 6. Germline lookup yields CDR1 PRHDT and CDR2 FYEKMQ (reference sequence). The CDR3 DNA, read in part, is TGTGCCAGCAGCCTACAGGGGGGTCTCTCCTACGAG. It translates to CASSLQGGLSYE. The whole CDR3 protein is CASSLQGGLSYEQYF.

This clone was observed at least ten times. The CDR3 is cut off 3 residues early in the read; its end comes from the germline J gene. The J gene is TRBJ2-1, the V gene TRBV20-1; TRBD1 is a possible D gene (6 bases). Trimming stripped 6 bases from V and 9 bases from J, with 24 bases between. Germline assignment: CDR1 DFQATT and CDR2 SNEGSKA (reference sequence). The CDR3 sequence is 15 residues long. The DNA read from the CDR3 is TGCAGTGCCCTAAAAGGGGGATCGTTTGGTAGTGAG. It translates to CSALKGGSFGSE. The entire CDR3 is CSALKGGSFGSEQFF.

This clone has ten or more counts. The read stops 3 residues short of the end of the CDR3; the missing end is completed from the germline J gene. J is TRBJ1-1 and V is TRBV5-1, with D tentatively TRBD1 (5 bases). The V end was cut by 0 bases, the J end by 0 bases, with 6 bases between. The CDR3 runs to 14 residues. Germline V gene data show CDR1 as SGHRS and CDR2 as YFSETQ. CDR3 DNA (partial): TGCGCCAGCAGCTTGGACAGGCTGAACACTGAA. Amino acids: CASSLDRLNTE. The full CDR3 protein is CASSLDRLNTEAFF.

This clone was observed at least ten times. The read halts 3 residues ahead of the CDR3 end, with the missing end drawn from the germline J gene. J is TRBJ1-1 and V is TRBV7-8, with a possible D match to TRBD1 (6 bases). Germline assignment: CDR1 SGHVS and CDR2 FQNEAQ. The CDR3 sequence is 16 residues long. Trimming removed 5 bases from V and 4 bases from J, with 20 bases in between. Partial CDR3 DNA: TGTGCCAGCAGCCTCGGGGCAGGGGTAGTTCTCACTGAA. Its protein product is CASSLGAGVVLTE. The whole CDR3 is CASSLGAGVVLTEAFF. The full variable domain, rest sourced from reference TRBV7-8 and TRBJ1-1, is GAGVSQSPRYKVAKRGQDVALRCDPISGHVSLFWYQQALGQGPEFLTYFQNEAQLDKSGLPSDRFFAERPEGSVSTLKIQRTQQEDSAVYLCASSLGAGVVLTEAFFGQGTRLTVV.

This clone turned up a few times. The observed sequence ends 3 residues before the CDR3 terminus, with the missing tail filled in from the germline J gene. This chain connects TRBV6-4 to TRBJ2-1; no definite D call. The CDR3 loop spans 13 amino acids. CDR1 MRHNA and CDR2 SNTAGT come from the germline V gene. V lost 4 bases to trimming and J lost 8 bases, with 12 bases between them. CDR3 DNA (partial): TGTGCCAGCAGTGCCGCCGTGGGCTATGAG. Encoded protein: CASSAAVGYE. The whole CDR3 region reads CASSAAVGYEQFF.

Remarks on this clone: The read ends 3 residues early relative to the CDR3; the germline J gene fills the gap. The chain links TRBV11-3 to TRBJ2-1; TRBD1 aligns across 8 bases. The length of the CDR3 is 15 residues. The junction had 8 bases not matched to a gene; V was cut back by 5 bases and J by 5 bases. The germline CDR1 and CDR2 sequences are SGHNT and YENEEA. CDR3 bases read: TGTGCCAGCAGCCCCAGGGGGCCCGGCGACAATGAG. This codes for CASSPRGPGDNE. In full, the CDR3 reads CASSPRGPGDNEQFF. The whole variable domain, filled in from reference TRBV11-3 and TRBJ2-1, reads EAGVVQSPRYKIIEKKQPVAFWCNPISGHNTLYWYLQNLGQGPELLIRYENEEAVDDSQLPKDRFSAERLKGVDSTLKIQPAELGDSAVYLCASSPRGPGDNEQFFGPGTRLTVL.

This clone was counted at least ten times. Sequencing ends 3 residues short of the CDR3 end; the germline J gene provides the rest. V and J are TRBV7-2 and TRBJ2-1; possible D gene TRBD2, 6 bases. The ends were cut back, 4 bases at V and 5 bases at J, with 9 bases in the middle. Germline V CDR1 and CDR2: SGHTA, FQGNSA. The CDR3 is made up of 13 amino acids. CDR3 DNA, as far as it was read: TGTGCCAGCAGCTCCGGACTACACAATGAG. Translating gives CASSSGLHNE. The complete CDR3 reads CASSSGLHNEQFF.